The clone carrying this T cell receptor (beta chain) occurred once. V was cut by 1 base and J by 6 bases, with 12 bases left in between. Germline assignment: CDR1 MGHRA and CDR2 YSYEKL. CDR3 length equals 14 residues. The sample originates from a study of blood T cell repertoires in COVID-19. Turning to the study itself: Collection of acute and convalescent COVID-19 samples took place in the United States, Italy and Spain. The analysed material was cDNA or gDNA that came from T cells, B-cell-depleted T cells, or PBMCs.

Profiling relied on immunoSEQ multiplex PCR, and the TCRdb table lists in-frame clones only, not all of them. In the table there are about 200,000 clones, around 95% of which are singletons. The sequence was collected from a man aged 25 to 45 with COVID-19, enrolled during active disease. The chain uses TRBV4-1 and TRBJ1-1; D possibly corresponds to TRBD1 (5 bases). The specimen sequenced was peripheral blood. CDR3 nucleotide sequence: TGCGCCAGCAGCCAAGGAGACAGTGTGGCTGAAGCTTTCTTT. Amino acid sequence: CASSQGDSVAEAFF.